The present T cell receptor (beta chain) was sequenced within a study of CD8+ T cells in alopecia areata. The study, taken as a whole, reports: Many expanded lesional clones persisted in scalp and blood during tofacitinib treatment. Lesional tissue from the scalp (especially in alopecia totalis/universalis) showed higher clonality than normal scalp.

This clone appeared a few times. Its antigen is undetermined. Treatment given: oral pan-JAK inhibitor, 5-10 mg twice daily. RNA was isolated and reverse transcribed to cDNA, the sequencing template. The protocol was immunoSEQ multiplex PCR, while the TCRdb copy is restricted to in-frame clones and leaves out a portion. The table lists more than 150,000 clones, roughly 46% of them singletons, with 10% in the top ten. The sequence was collected from a human donor with alopecia areata. The material sequenced was CD8+ T cells sorted from blood, taken at approximately week 52, from a patient treated with tofacitinib.

The CDR3, as DNA: TGCAGCGTTTGGGGTACCGGGGAGCTGTTTTTT. Encoded protein: CSVWGTGELFF. The chain combines TRBV29-1 with TRBJ2-2; D is unclear. The V end was cut by 5 bases, the J end by 5 bases, with 6 bases between. CDR1 is SQVTM, CDR2 ANQGSEA, per germline. This CDR3 has 11 amino acids.